Below, 18 T cell receptor beta chains from the same sample are listed, as sequenced in a study of T-cell reconstitution after alpha-beta-depleted transplantation in children. It was with unique molecular identifiers that the TCRbeta library was prepared. TCRdb passed the PCR reads through MiXCR, listing each CDR3 protein once. The sample includes about 610,000 distinct CDR3 sequences, over 9.5% of them seen just once. The material was PBMCs from the stem cell graft donor, obtained from the stem cell graft. These receptor sequences come from a human donor who donated a stem cell graft to a child with acute myeloid leukemia.

This clonotype was observed at least ten times. The chain is built from TRBV4-1 and TRBJ2-1; tentatively, D is TRBD2 (5 bases). The CDR3 sequence is 16 residues long. V lost 4 bases to trimming and J lost 0 bases, with 13 bases between them. CDR1 is MGHRA and CDR2 is YSYEKL in the germline V gene. As DNA, the CDR3 is TGCGCCAGCAGCCCCACTAGTCTCCTCTCCTACAATGAGCAGTTCTTC. It is translated as CASSPTSLLSYNEQFF.

V and J are TRBV20-1 and TRBJ1-1, with TRBD1 matching over 7 bases. CDR3 length: 16 amino acids. Trimming took 0 bases from V and 7 from J; bases not matched to a gene: 14. CDR1 DFQATT and CDR2 SNEGSKA come from the germline V gene (reference sequence). The CDR3: CSARDPLTGKSFEAFF. The DNA for the CDR3 is TGCAGTGCTAGAGACCCCTTGACAGGGAAAAGTTTTGAAGCTTTCTTT.

V usage is TRBV9 and J usage is TRBJ1-2; TRBD1 might be the D (6 bases). CDR3 size: 13 residues. Germline-derived CDR1 and CDR2 are SGDLS and YYNGEE. Trimming took off 0 bases at V and 6 bases at J, with 9 bases between the two ends. The CDR3 loop is CASSVEGVHGYTF. The DNA of the CDR3 is TGTGCCAGCAGCGTAGAGGGGGTCCATGGCTACACCTTC.

The sample holds a few counts of this clonotype. The V gene is TRBV10-3, the J gene TRBJ1-1; D might be TRBD1 (6 bases). V shed 0 bases and J shed 0 bases, with 11 bases lying between them. Germline CDR1 reads ENHRY; CDR2 reads SYGVKD. The CDR3 has 16 residues. CDR3: CAISESWEGVNTEAFF. The DNA of the CDR3 is TGTGCCATCAGTGAGTCTTGGGAGGGGGTGAACACTGAAGCTTTCTTT.

This clonotype was observed at least ten times. This sequence joins TRBV29-1 and TRBJ2-7; no definite D call. CDR1 and CDR2 (germline): SQVTM, ANQGSEA. The CDR3 sequence is 12 residues long. Trimming took off 4 bases at V and 2 bases at J, with 9 bases between the two ends. The CDR3 DNA follows: TGCAGCGTTGCTAGGGCCCCCTACGAGCAGTACTTC. This translates into CSVARAPYEQYF.

The gene calls are TRBV30 and TRBJ2-3, with D tentatively TRBD1 (6 bases). Germline V gene sequence: CDR1 GTSNPN, CDR2 SVGIG (reference sequence). V gave up 8 bases and J gave up 0 bases, with 12 bases separating them. The CDR3 spans 13 residues. The CDR3 DNA is TGTGCCCCGGGTGGACAGAGCACAGATACGCAGTATTTT. This codes for CAPGGQSTDTQYF. Based on the CDR3 plus reference TRBV30 and TRBJ2-3, the full variable domain is SQTIHQWPATLVQPVGSPLSLECTVEGTSNPNLYWYRQAAGRGLQLLFYSVGIGQISSEVPQNLSASRPQDRQFILSSKKLLLSDSGFYLCAPGGQSTDTQYFGPGTRLTVL.

The gene calls are TRBV2 and TRBJ2-5; tentatively, D is TRBD1 (5 bases). Trimming took off 3 bases at V and 0 bases at J, with 8 bases between the two ends. This CDR3 is built from 14 residues. Germline V lookup: CDR1 SNHLY, CDR2 FYNNEI. The CDR3 spells CASSDVDNQETQYF. CDR3 bases: TGTGCCAGCAGTGACGTGGACAACCAAGAGACCCAGTACTTC.

This clonotype was counted between two and nine times. This chain joins TRBV5-6 and TRBJ2-3, with no clear D. This CDR3 comprises 14 residues. CDR1 SGHDT and CDR2 YYEEEE come from the germline V gene. With 0 bases removed from V and 2 bases from J, the gap between germline ends came to 7 bases. The CDR3 spells CASSLVPNTDTQYF. The CDR3 bases are TGTGCCAGCAGCTTGGTTCCTAACACAGATACGCAGTATTTT.

This clonotype came up many times. The V call is TRBV29-1, the J call TRBJ2-7; D is unresolved. With 7 bases removed from V and 1 base from J, the gap between germline ends came to 14 bases. The CDR3 has 13 amino acids. The germline V gene encodes CDR1 SQVTM and CDR2 ANQGSEA. CDR3 in DNA: TGCAGCGGTGCTGAGCGAAGATCCTACGAGCAGTACTTC. It is translated as CSGAERRSYEQYF.

This clonotype was recorded at least ten times. This chain connects TRBV20-1 to TRBJ2-7; 8 bases match TRBD2. CDR1 and CDR2 (germline): DFQATT, SNEGSKA (reference sequence). The CDR3 extends over 12 amino acids. The J segment lost 6 bases and the V segment lost 3 bases, leaving 4 bases of the junction unmatched. The CDR3 spells CSARGTRLEQYF. In nucleotides, the CDR3 is TGCAGTGCTAGGGGGACTAGACTCGAGCAGTACTTC.

The count of this clonotype is one. The conserved final phenylalanine or tryptophan is absent from the CDR3, which likely points to a read error. The chain links TRBV6-2 or TRBV6-3 to TRBJ2-7; D remains ambiguous. V lost 6 bases and J lost 5, with 20 bases in between. This CDR3 has 15 residues. Looked up from germline, CDR1 is MNHEY and CDR2 is SVGEGT. CDR3 coding DNA: TGTGCCAGCAGCCCCCCCGGCGGAACCATCAACGAGCAGTACTGC. Translating gives CASSPPGGTINEQYC.

V and J are TRBV20-1 and TRBJ2-1; the D call may be TRBD1 or TRBD2 (5 bases each). This CDR3 is 16 amino acids long. Germline V gives CDR1 DFQATT, CDR2 SNEGSKA (reference sequence). Trimming took off 5 bases at V and 0 bases at J, with 17 bases between the two ends. DNA for the CDR3: TGCAGTGCTCGTGGGGCGGGTTCAAGCTCCTACAATGAGCAGTTCTTC. It yields the protein CSARGAGSSSYNEQFF.

V and J are TRBV12-3 or TRBV12-4 and TRBJ1-3; D is ambiguous. Trimming took 7 bases from V and 0 from J, leaving 13 bases between them. The CDR3 contains 15 residues. CDR3 region: CASIAEVFSGNTIYF. The CDR3 region has the DNA TGTGCCAGCATCGCCGAGGTATTCTCTGGAAACACCATATATTTT.

This clonotype has a count of ten or more. The chain has TRBV20-1 and TRBJ2-5; D possibly corresponds to TRBD1 (5 bases). CDR1 is DFQATT and CDR2 is SNEGSKA in the germline V gene (reference sequence). Trimming removed 4 bases from V and 1 base from J, with 13 bases in between. This CDR3 region has 14 residues. DNA of the CDR3: TGCAGTGCTAAATCAGGGTTGGGCCAAGAGACCCAGTACTTC. This sequence encodes CSAKSGLGQETQYF.

The genes are TRBV7-2 and TRBJ2-7; 7 bases fit TRBD1. From germline, CDR1 is SGHTA and CDR2 FQGNSA. The junction had 11 bases not matched to a gene; V was cut back by 5 bases and J by 1 base. The CDR3 totals 16 residues. As DNA, the CDR3 is TGTGCCAGCAGCCAGACAGGGATCCGGGAATCCTACGAGCAGTACTTC. This translates into CASSQTGIRESYEQYF.

This chain connects TRBV25-1 to TRBJ1-2; 10 bases fit TRBD1. This CDR3 comprises 17 residues. CDR1 is MGHDK, CDR2 SYGVNS, per germline. V dropped 3 bases and J dropped 4; count of bases not matched to a gene: 11. This CDR3 reads CASSDLNSGTGAYGYTF. The CDR3 DNA reads TGTGCCAGCAGTGACCTCAATTCCGGGACAGGGGCCTATGGCTACACCTTC.

The chain has TRBV20-1 and TRBJ2-3; TRBD2 matches at 10 bases. Germline CDR1 and CDR2: DFQATT and SNEGSKA (reference sequence). The CDR3 is 17 residues long. The chain's CDR3 is CCAPLQSASGSPDTQYF. The CDR3 nucleotides are TGCTGCGCTCCTCTGCAGTCGGCTAGCGGGAGTCCAGATACGCAGTATTTT.

The rearrangement links TRBV4-3 to TRBJ2-2; D gene uncertain. Germline V lookup: CDR1 LGHNA, CDR2 YSLEER. CDR3 length: 16 amino acids. Trimming stripped 3 bases from V and 0 bases from J, with 11 bases between. Written as DNA, the CDR3 is TGCGCCAGCAGCCAGCCGACTTTGGCGAACACCGGGGAGCTGTTTTTT. It is translated as CASSQPTLANTGELFF.